This TCR beta chain was sequenced during a study of blood T cell repertoires in COVID-19. Study information: Samples taken during acute and convalescent COVID-19 were collected in the United States, Italy and Spain. Sample material is recorded as cDNA or gDNA derived from T cells, B-cell-depleted T cells, or PBMCs.

The germline CDR1 and CDR2 sequences are MNHEY and SVGAGI. The CDR3 consists of 16 residues. V was trimmed by 0 bases and J by 0 bases, leaving 12 bases between them. Under the authors' procedure: By means of reference gene primer amplification, nucleated cell counts were estimated. Here immunoSEQ multiplex PCR was the method, and the copy in TCRdb shows in-frame clones only, minus some. V and J calls plus clone size are reproduced from that table; the DNA served to infer D and trimming. The repertoire includes approximately 240,000 clones, about four fifths of them detected once, and around 4% sits in the top ten.

The sequence was obtained from a man over 45 with acute or convalescent COVID-19. The rearrangement joins TRBV6-5 to TRBJ2-7, with D possibly TRBD2 on 6 matching bases. Sequenced material: peripheral blood. CDR3 sequence (DNA): TGTGCCAGCAGTTACTCGTGGGGGGATACCTCCTACGAGCAGTACTTC. Its protein product is CASSYSWGDTSYEQYF.